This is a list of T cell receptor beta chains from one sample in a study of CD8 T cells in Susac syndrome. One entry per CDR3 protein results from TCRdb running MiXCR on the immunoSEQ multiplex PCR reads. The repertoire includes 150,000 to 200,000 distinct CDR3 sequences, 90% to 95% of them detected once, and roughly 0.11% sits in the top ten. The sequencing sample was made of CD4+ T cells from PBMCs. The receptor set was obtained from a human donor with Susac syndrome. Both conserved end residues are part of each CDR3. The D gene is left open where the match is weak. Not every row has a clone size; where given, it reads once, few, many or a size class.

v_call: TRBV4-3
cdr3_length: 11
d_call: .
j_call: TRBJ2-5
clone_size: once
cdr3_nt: TGCGCCAGCAGCTCTCATGGGACCCAGTACTTC
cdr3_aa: CASSSHGTQYF

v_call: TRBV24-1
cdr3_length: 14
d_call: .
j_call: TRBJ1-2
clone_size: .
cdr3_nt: TGTGCCACCAGTGATTTGCAAGAGGGATATGGCTACACCTTC
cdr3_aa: CATSDLQEGYGYTF

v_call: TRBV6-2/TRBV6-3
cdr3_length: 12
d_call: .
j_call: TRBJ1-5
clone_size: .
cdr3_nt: TGTGCCAGCAGTTACTCGTCGATGCCCCAGCATTTT
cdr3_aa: CASSYSSMPQHF

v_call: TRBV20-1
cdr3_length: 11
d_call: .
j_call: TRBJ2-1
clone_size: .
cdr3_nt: TGCAGTGCCAGGACTATAAATGAGCAGTTCTTC
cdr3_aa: CSARTINEQFF

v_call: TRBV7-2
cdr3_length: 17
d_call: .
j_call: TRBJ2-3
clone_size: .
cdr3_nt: TGTGCCAGCAGCTCCCCCTTTATCCGGGGGGCCCTAGATACGCAGTATTTT
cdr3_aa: CASSSPFIRGALDTQYF

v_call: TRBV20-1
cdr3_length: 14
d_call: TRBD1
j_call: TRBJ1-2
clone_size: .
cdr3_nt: TGCAGTCCCCGGGAGGGGGCTCGCTTGGATGGCTACACCTTC
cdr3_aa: CSPREGARLDGYTF

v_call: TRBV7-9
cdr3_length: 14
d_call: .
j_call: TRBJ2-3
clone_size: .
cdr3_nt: TGTGCCAGCAGCTTTGAATTTGTCACGGATACGCAGTATTTT
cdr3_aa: CASSFEFVTDTQYF

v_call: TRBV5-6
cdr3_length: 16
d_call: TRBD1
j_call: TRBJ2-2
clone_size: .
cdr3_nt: TGTGCCAGCAGCGTCCGGGACAGGGGAGGCACCGGGGAGCTGTTTTTT
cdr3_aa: CASSVRDRGGTGELFF

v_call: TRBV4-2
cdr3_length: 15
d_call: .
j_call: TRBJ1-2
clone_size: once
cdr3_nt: TGTGCCAGCAGCCAAGAGGGAAGAGGAGTGGATGGCTACACCTTC
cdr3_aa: CASSQEGRGVDGYTF

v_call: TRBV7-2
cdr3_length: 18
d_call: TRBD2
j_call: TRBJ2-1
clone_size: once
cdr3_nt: TGTGCCAGCAGCTTACTCCTGGGACTAGCGGGGGGAGGAGATGAGCAGTTCTTC
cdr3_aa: CASSLLLGLAGGGDEQFF

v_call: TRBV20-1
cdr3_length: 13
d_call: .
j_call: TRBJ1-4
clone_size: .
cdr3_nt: TGCAGTGCTTCCCCGGGAGGGTATGAAAAACTGTTTTTT
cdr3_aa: CSASPGGYEKLFF

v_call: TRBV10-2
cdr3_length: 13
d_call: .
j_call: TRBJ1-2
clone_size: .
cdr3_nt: TGCGCCAGCAGTGAGGCAGCAAACTATGGCTACACCTTC
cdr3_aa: CASSEAANYGYTF

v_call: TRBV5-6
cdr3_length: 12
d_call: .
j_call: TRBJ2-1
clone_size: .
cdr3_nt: TGTGCCAGCAGCTTGGGGGAGAATGAGCAGTTCTTC
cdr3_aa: CASSLGENEQFF

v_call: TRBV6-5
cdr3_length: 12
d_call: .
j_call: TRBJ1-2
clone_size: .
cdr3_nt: TGTGCCACCCTGCGGGGGGCAGGGGGCTACACCTTC
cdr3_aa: CATLRGAGGYTF

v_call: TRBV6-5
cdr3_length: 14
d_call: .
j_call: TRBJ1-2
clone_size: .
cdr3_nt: TGTGCCAGCAGTTATAAGGGGGGCGGTTATGGCTACACCTTC
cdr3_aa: CASSYKGGGYGYTF

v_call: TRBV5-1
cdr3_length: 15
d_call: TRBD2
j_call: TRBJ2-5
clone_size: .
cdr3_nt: TGCGCCAGCAGCTTTAGCGGGGGCCCCAGGGAGACCCAGTACTTC
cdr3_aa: CASSFSGGPRETQYF

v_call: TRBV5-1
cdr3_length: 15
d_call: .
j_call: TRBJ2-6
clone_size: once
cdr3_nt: TGCGCCAGCAGCTTGATCAGCTCTGGGGCCAACGTCCTGACTTTC
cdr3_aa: CASSLISSGANVLTF

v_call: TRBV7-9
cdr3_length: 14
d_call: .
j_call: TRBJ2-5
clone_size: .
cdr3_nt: TGTGCCAGCAGCACCTGGACTGCACAAGAGACCCAGTACTTC
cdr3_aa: CASSTWTAQETQYF

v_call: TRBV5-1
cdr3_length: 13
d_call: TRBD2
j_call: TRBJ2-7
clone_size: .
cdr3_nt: TGCGCCAGCAGCTTGGAAACTAGCGGGGAGCAGTACTTC
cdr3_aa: CASSLETSGEQYF

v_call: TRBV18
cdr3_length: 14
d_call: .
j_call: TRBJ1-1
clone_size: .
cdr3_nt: TGTGCCAGCTCACCACGGGTTTCGAACACTGAAGCTTTCTTT
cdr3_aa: CASSPRVSNTEAFF

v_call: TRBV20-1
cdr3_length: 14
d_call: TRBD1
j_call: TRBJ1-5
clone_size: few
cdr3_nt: TGCAGTGCTAGAGAGGGACAGGGTGGTCAGCCCCAGCATTTT
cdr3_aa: CSAREGQGGQPQHF

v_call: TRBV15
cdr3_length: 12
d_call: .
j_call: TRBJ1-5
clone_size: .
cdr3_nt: TGTGCCACCAGCCTTAAGGGAGGACCCCAGCATTTT
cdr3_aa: CATSLKGGPQHF

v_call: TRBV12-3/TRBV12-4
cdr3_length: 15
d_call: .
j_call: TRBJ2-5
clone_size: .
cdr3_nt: TGTGCCAGCAGTCGCCAGACGGCGTTGCGAGAGACCCAGTACTTC
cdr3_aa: CASSRQTALRETQYF

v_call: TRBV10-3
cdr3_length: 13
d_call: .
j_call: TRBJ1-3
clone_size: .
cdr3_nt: TGTGCCATCAGTGAGTCTAGTGGAAACACCATATATTTT
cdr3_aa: CAISESSGNTIYF

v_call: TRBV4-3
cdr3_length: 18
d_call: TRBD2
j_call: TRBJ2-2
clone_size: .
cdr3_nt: TGCGCCAGCAGCCAAGGGCTAGCGGGGGGGCAGTACACCGGGGAGCTGTTTTTT
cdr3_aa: CASSQGLAGGQYTGELFF

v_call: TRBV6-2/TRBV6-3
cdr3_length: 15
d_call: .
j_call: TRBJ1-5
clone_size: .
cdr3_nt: TGTGCCAGCAGCTCGGGCCTCTATAGCAATCAGCCCCAGCATTTT
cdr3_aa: CASSSGLYSNQPQHF

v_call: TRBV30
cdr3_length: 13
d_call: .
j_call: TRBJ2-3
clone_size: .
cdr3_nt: TGTGCCTGGAACGCGGGGCGGACAGATACGCAGTATTTT
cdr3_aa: CAWNAGRTDTQYF

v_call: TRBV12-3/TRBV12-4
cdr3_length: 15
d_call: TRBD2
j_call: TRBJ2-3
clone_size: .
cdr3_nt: TGTGCCAGCACCGTGACTAGCGGGGGGGCCTTTGCGCAGTATTTT
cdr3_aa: CASTVTSGGAFAQYF

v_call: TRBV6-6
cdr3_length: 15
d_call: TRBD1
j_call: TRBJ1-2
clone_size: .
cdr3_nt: TGTGCCAGCAGTTACCGGGACAGGGTGTACTATGGCTACACCTTC
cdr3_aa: CASSYRDRVYYGYTF

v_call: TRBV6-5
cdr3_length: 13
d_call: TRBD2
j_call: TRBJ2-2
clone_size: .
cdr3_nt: TGTGCCAGCAGACGGGGGGGCGCCGGGGAGCTGTTTTTT
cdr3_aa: CASRRGGAGELFF

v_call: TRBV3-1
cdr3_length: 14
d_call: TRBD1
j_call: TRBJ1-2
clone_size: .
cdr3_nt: TGTGCCAGCAGCCAACTGGACAGGGCGAGGGGCTACACCTTC
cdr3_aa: CASSQLDRARGYTF